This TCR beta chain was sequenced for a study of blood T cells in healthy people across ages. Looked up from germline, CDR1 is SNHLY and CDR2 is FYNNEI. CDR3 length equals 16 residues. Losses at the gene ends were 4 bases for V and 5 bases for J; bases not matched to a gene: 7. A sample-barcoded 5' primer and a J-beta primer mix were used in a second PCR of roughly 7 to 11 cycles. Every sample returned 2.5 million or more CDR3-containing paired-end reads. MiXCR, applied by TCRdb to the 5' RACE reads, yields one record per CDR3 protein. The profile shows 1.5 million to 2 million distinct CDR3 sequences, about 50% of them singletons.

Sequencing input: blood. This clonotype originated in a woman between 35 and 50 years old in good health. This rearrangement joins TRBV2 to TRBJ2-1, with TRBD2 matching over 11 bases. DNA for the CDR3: TGTGCCAGCAGTGTCCGACTAGCGGGGCTCCACAATGAGCAGTTCTTC. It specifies CASSVRLAGLHNEQFF.